This entry lists 16 T cell receptor beta chains sequenced from one sample in a study of T cells in localized non-small cell lung cancer. Some clones are missing from TCRdb's copy, which holds only in-frame ones; the method was immunoSEQ multiplex PCR. Among 20,000 to 25,000 clones listed, around 90% were seen once. The source material was peripheral blood, sampled before any cancer treatment. The receptors derive from a man aged 35-75 years with stage I squamous cell lung carcinoma.

This clone was counted a single time. This sequence joins TRBV29-1 and TRBJ2-1, with D possibly TRBD2 on 5 matching bases. With 4 bases removed from V and 0 bases from J, the gap between germline ends came to 13 bases. The length of the CDR3 is 15 residues. Germline V gene sequence: CDR1 SQVTM, CDR2 ANQGSEA. CDR3 amino acids: CSVGGEWSSYNEQFF. The CDR3, as DNA: TGCAGCGTTGGGGGAGAGTGGAGCTCCTACAATGAGCAGTTCTTC.

This sequence joins TRBV6-1 and TRBJ1-2; D not resolved. V lost 4 bases to trimming and J lost 8 bases, with 17 bases between them. The CDR3 runs to 14 residues. Per the germline V gene, CDR1 is MNHNS and CDR2 is SASEGT. The CDR3 DNA reads as TGTGCCAGCAGTGGCCCCGGAACCCTCGTGGGCTACACCTTC. Amino acid sequence: CASSGPGTLVGYTF.

This clone has just a few counts. The chain has TRBV28 and TRBJ1-6; D gene unclear. The CDR3 contains 13 residues. Germline V CDR1 and CDR2: MDHEN, SYDVKM. The V end lost 5 bases, the J end lost 6 bases, and 8 bases lay between the germline ends. The CDR3 DNA reads as TGTGCCAGCAGTGGGAACCCTAATTCACCCCTCCACTTT. It is translated as CASSGNPNSPLHF.

The chain recombines TRBV29-1 with TRBJ2-1; the match to TRBD2 covers 12 bases. V was clipped by 3 bases and J by 4 bases; unmatched bases: 7. The CDR3 sequence is 16 residues long. From germline, CDR1 is SQVTM and CDR2 ANQGSEA. In DNA form, the CDR3 reads TGCAGCGTTGATGGGACTAGCGGGCTTTCTTACAATGAGCAGTTCTTC. Its translation is CSVDGTSGLSYNEQFF.

The gene calls are TRBV2 and TRBJ1-6; D might be TRBD1 (5 bases). The CDR3 totals 16 residues. Germline V CDR1 and CDR2: SNHLY, FYNNEI. Trimming removed 1 base from V and 0 bases from J, with 7 bases in between. CDR3 amino acids: CASSEGGNSYNSPLHF. The CDR3 DNA follows: TGTGCCAGCAGTGAAGGGGGCAACTCCTATAATTCACCCCTCCACTTT.

This rearrangement joins TRBV4-1 to TRBJ1-1; 9 positions match TRBD1. Per germline, CDR1 MGHRA and CDR2 YSYEKL. The length of the CDR3 is 15 residues. V gave up 3 bases and J gave up 0 bases; unmatched junction bases: 2. CDR3 sequence reads: CASSQDRGLNTEAFF. DNA for the CDR3: TGCGCCAGCAGCCAGGACAGGGGTCTGAACACTGAAGCTTTCTTT.

The rearrangement joins TRBV5-1 to TRBJ2-2, with 12 nucleotides matching TRBD2. Trimming removed 4 bases from V and 0 bases from J; junction bases left unmatched: 7. This CDR3 comprises 18 residues. Germline values: CDR1 SGHRS, CDR2 YFSETQ. The CDR3 nucleotides are TGCGCCAGCAGCAAGACTAGCGGGGGCCCCGCGAACACCGGGGAGCTGTTTTTT. Translated: CASSKTSGGPANTGELFF. Looking up the rest from reference TRBV5-1 and TRBJ2-2 gives the full variable domain: KAGVTQTPRYLIKTRGQQVTLSCSPISGHRSVSWYQQTPGQGLQFLFEYFSETQRNKGNFPGRFSGRQFSNSRSEMNVSTLELGDSALYLCASSKTSGGPANTGELFFGEGSRLTVL.

The gene calls are TRBV30 and TRBJ2-3; the match to TRBD1 covers 9 bases. This CDR3 is built from 11 residues. Germline-derived CDR1 and CDR2 are GTSNPN and SVGIG (reference sequence). Trimming at V came to 5 bases and at J to 12 bases, leaving 6 bases not matched to a gene. The chain's CDR3 is CAWRRDRVQYF. The CDR3 DNA reads as TGTGCCTGGCGCCGGGACAGGGTACAGTATTTT.

A single count supports this clone. V usage is TRBV6-6 and J usage is TRBJ1-2; D ambiguous. The V and J ends lost 4 bases and 8 bases respectively, with 14 bases between them. The CDR3 loop spans 13 amino acids. Germline V lookup: CDR1 MNHNY, CDR2 SVGAGI (reference sequence). The CDR3 nucleotides read TGTGCCAGCAGTTCCCCGGGCCCAAGGGGCTACACCTTC. Translating gives CASSSPGPRGYTF.

The CDR3 is CASGPQGSNTEAFF. The CDR3 DNA reads TGTGCCAGCGGCCCTCAGGGGTCGAACACTGAAGCTTTCTTT. The V call is TRBV5-5, the J call TRBJ1-1; possible D gene TRBD1, 6 bases. The germline V gene encodes CDR1 SGHKS and CDR2 YYEKEE (reference sequence). Deletions cut 7 bases from V and 1 base from J, with 14 bases between. The CDR3 totals 14 residues. Based on the CDR3 plus reference TRBV5-5 and TRBJ1-1, the full variable domain is DAGVTQSPTHLIKTRGQQVTLRCSPISGHKSVSWYQQVLGQGPQFIFQYYEKEERGRGNFPDRFSARQFPNYSSELNVNALLLGDSALYLCASGPQGSNTEAFFGQGTRLTVV.

By sample fraction, this clone is medium-sized. The chain recombines TRBV2 with TRBJ1-5, with D perhaps TRBD1 (5 bases). Germline V gene sequence: CDR1 SNHLY, CDR2 FYNNEI. The CDR3 loop spans 11 amino acids. The V and J ends lost 10 bases and 6 bases respectively, with 10 bases between them. Written as DNA, the CDR3 is TGTGCCACCGTCGGGGGTCAGCCCCAGCATTTT. Its protein is CATVGGQPQHF.

The DNA of the CDR3 is TGTGCCAGCAGCTTGGGACTGACCCGGCAGTTCTTC. It is translated as CASSLGLTRQFF. V gene TRBV5-4 combines with J gene TRBJ2-1; D remains ambiguous. CDR1 is SGHNT, CDR2 YYREEE, per germline (reference sequence). The CDR3 has 12 residues. Trimming cost V 0 bases and J 12 bases, with 10 bases left between them. The complete variable domain, with remaining parts taken from reference TRBV5-4 and TRBJ2-1, reads ETGVTQSPTHLIKTRGQQVTLRCSSQSGHNTVSWYQQALGQGPQFIFQYYREEENGRGNFPPRFSGLQFPNYSSELNVNALELDDSALYLCASSLGLTRQFFGPGTRLTVL.

This chain links TRBV19 with TRBJ1-2; D is unresolved. V was shortened by 4 bases and J by 4 bases, with 16 bases between the two germline ends. The CDR3 is made up of 15 amino acids. The germline V gene has CDR1 LNHDA and CDR2 SQIVND (reference sequence). In nucleotides, the CDR3 is TGTGCCAGTAGTAGTTCCATAGCGGCTGTCTATGGCTACACCTTC. Protein product: CASSSSIAAVYGYTF.

V gene TRBV6-5 combines with J gene TRBJ1-4; no firm D call. Germline V CDR1 and CDR2: MNHEY, SVGAGI. V was trimmed by 2 bases and J by 4 bases, leaving 8 bases between them. The CDR3 is 14 residues long. The CDR3 nucleotides are TGTGCCAGCAGTTACGGGCAGGTTAATGAAAAACTGTTTTTT. This sequence encodes CASSYGQVNEKLFF.

Notes on this clone: The sample holds other DNA sequences that translate to the same CDR3. V gene TRBV18 combines with J gene TRBJ1-1; the D is unclear. This CDR3 spans 13 amino acids. V lost 3 bases to trimming and J lost 1 base, with 6 bases between them. In germline, CDR1 is KGHSH, CDR2 LQKENI. The CDR3 sequence: CASSPVENTEAFF. CDR3 DNA sequence: TGTGCCAGCTCACCGGTAGAGAACACTGAAGCTTTCTTT.

The chain combines TRBV6-1 with TRBJ2-1, with 7 bases identical to TRBD1. Germline-derived CDR1 and CDR2 are MNHNS and SASEGT. J gave up 7 bases and V 11 bases, and 5 bases lay outside the gene matches. This CDR3 spans 11 amino acids. The CDR3 reads CALQGYNEQFF. CDR3 nucleotide sequence: TGTGCCCTACAGGGGTATAATGAGCAGTTCTTC.